This entry lists 31 T cell receptor beta chains sequenced from one sample in a study of early T cells in non-severe SARS-CoV-2 infection. TCRdb processed the 5' RACE reads anew with MiXCR; each CDR3 protein has one entry. The data show over 75,000 distinct CDR3 sequences, less than 15% seen once. The source material was whole blood. The source is an adult who was a healthcare worker with PCR-confirmed SARS-CoV-2 infection or an uninfected control (not recorded which).

This clonotype turned up a few times. The chain combines TRBV7-9 with TRBJ2-3; no firm D call. Germline assignment: CDR1 SEHNR and CDR2 FQNEAQ (reference sequence). V dropped 3 bases and J dropped 1 base, with 8 bases sitting between them. There are 14 residues in the CDR3. CDR3 in DNA: TGTGCCAGCAGCTTGTACCGGGGCACAGATACGCAGTATTTT. Its protein is CASSLYRGTDTQYF.

In its sample, this clonotype was seen a few times. This chain connects TRBV5-1 to TRBJ2-5; D may match TRBD1 or TRBD2 (6 bases each). CDR1 and CDR2 (germline): SGHRS, YFSETQ. V lost 4 bases, J lost 1 base, and 8 bases lay in between. The CDR3 loop spans 13 amino acids. CDR3 nucleotides: TGCGCCAGCAGCGGAGGGGGCCAAGAGACCCAGTACTTC. It encodes CASSGGGQETQYF.

The chain is built from TRBV29-1 and TRBJ1-3, with 10 bases identical to TRBD1. The CDR3 runs to 13 residues. Germline loops: CDR1 SQVTM, CDR2 ANQGSEA. V trimming: 6 bases; J trimming: 6 bases; junction bases outside the gene matches: 5. The CDR3 DNA reads TGCAGCGTCGGACAGGGGGGATCAAACACCATATATTTT. Translating gives CSVGQGGSNTIYF.

In this sample, this clonotype turned up a few times. The chain uses TRBV7-2 and TRBJ2-7; 9 nucleotides match TRBD1. J lost 3 bases, V lost 1 base, and 4 bases had no gene match. Germline CDR1 and CDR2: SGHTA and FQGNSA. This CDR3 region has 15 residues. CDR3 residues: CASSLVATGGYEQYF. The DNA of the CDR3 is TGTGCCAGCAGCTTAGTTGCGACAGGGGGCTACGAGCAGTACTTC.

This sequence joins TRBV6-1 and TRBJ2-1; 10 bases agree with TRBD1. The V gene's germline CDR1 is MNHNS and CDR2 SASEGT. J was trimmed by 9 bases and V by 6 bases; bases with no gene match: 8. This CDR3 comprises 14 residues. The CDR3 protein is CASRRDRGKIEQFF. The CDR3 bases are TGTGCCAGCAGAAGGGACAGGGGTAAAATTGAGCAGTTCTTC.

V and J are TRBV5-1 and TRBJ2-5; D unresolved. This CDR3 comprises 12 residues. V shed 7 bases and J shed 1 base, with 8 bases lying between them. Germline V CDR1 and CDR2: SGHRS, YFSETQ. The CDR3 DNA sequence: TGCGCCAGCCGTGCGGCCCAAGAGACCCAGTACTTC. This translates into CASRAAQETQYF.

The V and J genes are TRBV20-1 and TRBJ1-1; D remains unclear. Germline lookup yields CDR1 DFQATT and CDR2 SNEGSKA (reference sequence). The CDR3 has 11 amino acids. Trimming removed 5 bases from V and 1 base from J, with 5 bases in between. CDR3 region: CSALRNTEAFF. The CDR3, as DNA: TGCAGTGCTCTAAGGAACACTGAAGCTTTCTTT.

This clonotype was seen repeatedly, ten times or more. The gene calls are TRBV5-5 and TRBJ1-5, with unresolved D. V lost 4 bases and J 5 bases, leaving 13 bases between the germline ends. Germline values: CDR1 SGHKS, CDR2 YYEKEE (reference sequence). The CDR3 covers 14 residues. For the CDR3, the DNA is TGTGCCAGCAGCAAGGGCAGGCCGGATCAGCCCCAGCATTTT. It translates to CASSKGRPDQPQHF.

There are a few counts of this clonotype. This sequence joins TRBV2 and TRBJ2-5, with D maybe TRBD2 (6 bases). CDR1 is SNHLY, CDR2 FYNNEI, per germline. The CDR3 covers 13 residues. Trimming took 6 bases from V and 2 from J, leaving 10 bases between them. CDR3 region: CASSGGPQETQYF. The CDR3 bases are TGTGCCAGCAGCGGGGGACCGCAAGAGACCCAGTACTTC.

This clonotype was seen just once. DNA of the CDR3: TGCAGCGTTTATAAGCAGGCTACCACCTACAATGAGCAGTTCTTC. This sequence encodes CSVYKQATTYNEQFF. J is TRBJ2-1 and V is TRBV29-1; D is undetermined. V shed 5 bases and J shed 2 bases, with 16 bases lying between them. The CDR3 is made up of 15 amino acids. Germline loops: CDR1 SQVTM, CDR2 ANQGSEA.

The CDR3 coding sequence is TGTGCCAGCAGCGCATTCTTAGCGGGGGACACTGAGCAGTTCTTC. Its protein product is CASSAFLAGDTEQFF. V gene TRBV7-6 combines with J gene TRBJ2-1, with 9 nucleotides matching TRBD2. With V trimmed by 5 bases and J by 9 bases, 11 bases remained unmatched. The germline V gene encodes CDR1 SGHVS and CDR2 FNYEAQ. The CDR3 extends over 15 amino acids.

Many counts were recorded for this clonotype. The chain has TRBV2 and TRBJ1-1; D remains ambiguous. Trimming removed 1 base at V and 0 bases at J, with 12 bases between. CDR1 is SNHLY and CDR2 is FYNNEI in the germline V gene. The CDR3 covers 16 residues. The CDR3 loop reads CASSEVSGRLNTEAFF. CDR3 coding DNA: TGTGCCAGCAGTGAAGTTTCCGGGAGGCTGAACACTGAAGCTTTCTTT.

The CDR3 DNA sequence: TGCAGTGCTAGACTGGACAGCTACACTGAAGCTTTCTTT. Amino acid sequence: CSARLDSYTEAFF. V usage is TRBV20-1 and J usage is TRBJ1-1, with a possible D match to TRBD1 (6 bases). The CDR3 has 13 residues. The V gene's germline CDR1 is DFQATT and CDR2 SNEGSKA (reference sequence). Trimming shortened V by 2 bases and J by 3 bases, and 10 bases separated the two germline ends.

This clonotype appeared many times. This sequence joins TRBV11-2 and TRBJ2-2; D is undetermined. V shed 5 bases and J shed 4 bases, with 8 bases lying between them. Germline-derived CDR1 and CDR2 are SGHAT and FQNNGV. The CDR3 contains 13 residues. The CDR3 nucleotides are TGTGCCAGCAGCCCTCGTAGCACCGGGGAGCTGTTTTTT. It codes for CASSPRSTGELFF.

This clonotype was detected ten times or more. This chain links TRBV29-1 with TRBJ2-7, with 7 nucleotides matching TRBD1. There are 11 residues in the CDR3. V lost 7 bases to trimming and J lost 6 bases; unmatched junction nucleotides: 6. CDR1 and CDR2 from the germline V gene are SQVTM and ANQGSEA. The CDR3 nucleotides read TGCAGCGGGGGAACAGGGGTCGAGCAGTACTTC. It is translated as CSGGTGVEQYF.

This clonotype has a count of ten or more. The chain has TRBV27 and TRBJ2-5; TRBD2 matches at 11 bases. There are 16 residues in the CDR3. Trimming at V came to 8 bases and at J to 1 base, leaving 9 bases not matched to a gene. Germline V CDR1 and CDR2: MNHEY, SMNVEV (reference sequence). Here the CDR3 DNA reads TGTGCCAGCGGAAGCCTAGCGGGGGGCTCCCAAGAGACCCAGTACTTC. It encodes CASGSLAGGSQETQYF.

CDR3 residues: CATSPVRDSRGYTF. The CDR3, as DNA: TGTGCCACCAGCCCCGTCCGGGACAGCCGTGGCTACACCTTC. The chain links TRBV15 to TRBJ1-2; 7 bases are a match to TRBD1. CDR3 length: 14 amino acids. Looked up from germline, CDR1 is LNHNV and CDR2 is YYDKDF (reference sequence). J was trimmed by 7 bases and V by 5 bases; bases with no gene match: 10.

The chain employs TRBV7-2 and TRBJ1-2; no firm D call. Trimming stripped 6 bases from V and 8 bases from J, with 19 bases between. CDR3 length: 14 residues. Germline lookup yields CDR1 SGHTA and CDR2 FQGNSA. The CDR3 DNA is TGTGCCAGCAGTCCCTACAAGCTACCTATCGGCTACACCTTC. Amino acid sequence: CASSPYKLPIGYTF.

This chain uses TRBV7-2 with TRBJ2-1, with D unresolved. Trimming removed 5 bases from V and 10 bases from J, with 9 bases in between. The CDR3 sequence is 11 residues long. Germline-derived CDR1 and CDR2 are SGHTA and FQGNSA. In DNA form, the CDR3 reads TGTGCCAGCAGCCTAATACGGGAGCAGTTCTTC. It codes for CASSLIREQFF.

This clonotype appeared a few times. V usage is TRBV28 and J usage is TRBJ2-1, with D uncertain. The V gene lost 7 bases and the J gene lost 0 bases, with 13 bases spanning the gap. This CDR3 has 15 residues. CDR1 and CDR2 from the germline V gene are MDHEN and SYDVKM. CDR3 amino acids: CASIGLLSSYNEQFF. The CDR3 DNA follows: TGTGCCAGCATAGGGCTTTTGAGCTCCTACAATGAGCAGTTCTTC.

In this sample, this clonotype turned up many times. The genes are TRBV18 and TRBJ2-2, with TRBD1 matching 7 bases. Germline V CDR1 and CDR2: KGHSH, LQKENI. The CDR3 length is 14 residues. V shed 8 bases and J 4 bases; nucleotides not matched to a gene: 7. CDR3 sequence: CASAIDRATGELFF. CDR3 nucleotides: TGTGCCAGCGCCATCGACAGGGCCACCGGGGAGCTGTTTTTT.

This clonotype was recorded at least ten times. The chain's CDR3 is CASEGVHTEAFF. CDR3 coding DNA: TGTGCCAGCGAGGGTGTCCACACTGAAGCTTTCTTT. J is TRBJ1-1 and V is TRBV28, with D unclear. Trimming stripped 8 bases from V and 3 bases from J, with 10 bases between. The CDR3 totals 12 residues. Looked up from germline, CDR1 is MDHEN and CDR2 is SYDVKM.

This clonotype was seen a handful of times. The rearrangement joins TRBV4-1 to TRBJ2-2, with TRBD1 identical over 8 bases. CDR1 is MGHRA and CDR2 is YSYEKL in the germline V gene. This CDR3 contains 15 residues. V trimming: 3 bases; J trimming: 6 bases; junction bases outside the gene matches: 6. CDR3 amino acids: CASSQTGAASGELFF. CDR3 nucleotide sequence: TGCGCCAGCAGCCAGACAGGGGCGGCATCCGGGGAGCTGTTTTTT.

This clonotype was detected only a few times. The rearrangement joins TRBV29-1 to TRBJ2-1; 15 bases agree with TRBD2. Germline trimming cut 4 bases from V and 7 bases from J; bases unmatched to any gene: 5. The CDR3 is made up of 15 amino acids. CDR1 SQVTM and CDR2 ANQGSEA come from the germline V gene. The DNA for the CDR3 is TGCAGCGTTGGGACTAGCGGGGGGGCAAATAATGAGCAGTTCTTC. This encodes CSVGTSGGANNEQFF.

The gene calls are TRBV6-5 and TRBJ2-7, with 10 bases lining up with TRBD1. Germline V gene data show CDR1 as MNHEY and CDR2 as SVGAGI. The CDR3 has 14 amino acids. After removal of 2 bases from V and 6 bases from J, the junction contained 4 bases not matched to a gene. The CDR3 DNA reads as TGTGCCAGCAGTTACGGGGGACAGGGGTTCGAGCAGTACTTC. Protein sequence: CASSYGGQGFEQYF.

This chain connects TRBV12-3 or TRBV12-4 to TRBJ2-7, with 7 bases fitting TRBD1. This CDR3 spans 15 amino acids. Trimming cost V 5 bases and J 2 bases; bases outside gene matches: 9. CDR3 sequence (DNA): TGTGCCAGCAGTCCGACCCAAGACAGGGCCTACGAGCAGTACTTC. Translation gives CASSPTQDRAYEQYF.

This clonotype came up many times. The chain employs TRBV28 and TRBJ2-3; D not certain. CDR3 length: 12 amino acids. The V and J ends lost 3 bases and 8 bases respectively, with 9 bases between them. Germline CDR1 is MDHEN and CDR2 is SYDVKM. The DNA of the CDR3 is TGTGCCAGCAGTTTGGCCCGAGGTACGCAGTATTTT. This sequence encodes CASSLARGTQYF. The complete variable domain, with remaining parts taken from reference TRBV28 and TRBJ2-3, reads DVKVTQSSRYLVKRTGEKVFLECVQDMDHENMFWYRQDPGLGLRLIYFSYDVKMKEKGDIPEGYSVSREKKERFSLILESASTNQTSMYLCASSLARGTQYFGPGTRLTVL.

This clonotype was counted a few times. The chain combines TRBV28 with TRBJ2-2; D is perhaps TRBD2 (6 bases). V was trimmed by 2 bases and J by 6 bases, leaving 7 bases between them. Per the germline V gene, CDR1 is MDHEN and CDR2 is SYDVKM. CDR3 length: 13 residues. The CDR3 bases are TGTGCCAGCAGTTTAGAGCGGGCCGGGGAGCTGTTTTTT. Its translation is CASSLERAGELFF.

This clonotype was seen at least ten times. The rearrangement joins TRBV5-6 to TRBJ1-2, with D possibly being TRBD1 (5 bases). Germline V lookup: CDR1 SGHDT, CDR2 YYEEEE. The CDR3 is 16 amino acids. Deletions cut 2 bases from V and 4 bases from J, with 18 bases between. CDR3 coding DNA: TGTGCCAGCAGCTTTAGGGGCATCGAGGGCTCCTATGGCTACACCTTC. This codes for CASSFRGIEGSYGYTF. Supplemented by reference TRBV5-6 and TRBJ1-2, the full variable domain reads DAGVTQSPTHLIKTRGQQVTLRCSPKSGHDTVSWYQQALGQGPQFIFQYYEEEERQRGNFPDRFSGHQFPNYSSELNVNALLLGDSALYLCASSFRGIEGSYGYTFGSGTRLTVV.

A few counts support this clonotype. This rearrangement joins TRBV20-1 to TRBJ1-1; D is perhaps TRBD1 (5 bases). This CDR3 is built from 14 residues. Germline assignment: CDR1 DFQATT and CDR2 SNEGSKA (reference sequence). Trimming stripped 8 bases from V and 0 bases from J, with 16 bases between. The CDR3: CSFFPGRLNTEAFF. The CDR3 DNA reads TGCAGTTTTTTTCCGGGACGCCTGAACACTGAAGCTTTCTTT.

The genes are TRBV7-9 and TRBJ2-7, with D hard to call. The V and J ends lost 0 bases and 2 bases respectively, with 8 bases between them. The CDR3 loop spans 14 amino acids. Looked up from germline, CDR1 is SEHNR and CDR2 is FQNEAQ (reference sequence). The CDR3 loop reads CASSLARETYEQYF. In DNA form, the CDR3 reads TGTGCCAGCAGCTTAGCCAGAGAGACCTACGAGCAGTACTTC. The variable domain in full, completed from reference TRBV7-9 and TRBJ2-7, reads DTGVSQNPRHKITKRGQNVTFRCDPISEHNRLYWYRQTLGQGPEFLTYFQNEAQLEKSRLLSDRFSAERPKGSFSTLEIQRTEQGDSAMYLCASSLARETYEQYFGPGTRLTVT.